Listed here is a single T cell receptor beta chain. Data came from immunoSEQ multiplex PCR; TCRdb stores just in-frame clones and leaves some out. The repertoire has some 68,000 clones, about 80% of them found once; the top ten carry about 1.5%. The data stem from a study of OX40 agonist ivuxolimab in advanced cancers. Here the sequenced sample was CD4+ or CD8+ T cells sorted from blood, taken in a trial of the OX40 agonist ivuxolimab. The sequence was obtained from an adult with an advanced solid tumor such as melanoma, head and neck, liver or kidney cancer.

CDR3 bases: TGTGCCAGCAGTTCAGGACTTCTCACAGATACGCAGTATTTT. The encoded protein is CASSSGLLTDTQYF. V usage is TRBV27 and J usage is TRBJ2-3, with D possibly matching TRBD2 (5 bases). Germline lookup yields CDR1 MNHEY and CDR2 SMNVEV (reference sequence). V was trimmed by 4 bases and J by 2 bases, leaving 10 bases between them. This CDR3 comprises 14 residues.